The clone carrying this TCR beta chain was observed many times. This sample was included in a study of blood T cells in healthy people across ages. Study context: Per two T cells, template switching captured roughly one barcoded beta molecule.

The CDR3 is 15 amino acids. V gave up 3 bases and J gave up 8 bases; unmatched junction bases: 7. Germline CDR1 reads SSHAT; CDR2 reads FNYEAQ (reference sequence). The use of a sample-barcoded 5' primer and a J-beta primer mix characterized a second PCR of 7 to 11 cycles. There were at least 3 million CDR3-containing paired-end reads obtained from each sample. TCRdb processed the 5' RACE reads anew with MiXCR; each CDR3 protein has one entry. The sample shows 800,000 or so distinct CDR3 sequences, 62% of them seen only once. Sequencing was done on a sample of blood. The chain employs TRBV7-7 and TRBJ2-1, with 10 bases fitting TRBD1. The receptor was derived from a young man in good health. The CDR3 region is CASSLAGTGDDEQFF. The CDR3 DNA reads as TGTGCCAGCAGCTTGGCCGGGACAGGGGATGATGAGCAGTTCTTC. Combining the CDR3 with reference TRBV7-7 and TRBJ2-1 gives the whole variable domain GAGVSQSPRYKVTKRGQDVTLRCDPISSHATLYWYQQALGQGPEFLTYFNYEAQPDKSGLPSDRFSAERPEGSISTLTIQRTEQRDSAMYRCASSLAGTGDDEQFFGPGTRLTVL.